The 15 T cell receptor beta chains below come from one sample, sequenced in a study of blood T cell repertoires in COVID-19. Using immunoSEQ multiplex PCR, the repertoire was profiled, and TCRdb retains in-frame clones only, with some absent. This sample carries a few hundred thousand clones, around 87% of them seen once, and the ten largest clones take roughly a tenth. Sequencing was carried out using PBMCs or T cells enriched from blood (not recorded which). These receptors all stem from a woman between 50 and 59 years old who had recovered from COVID-19.

This chain joins TRBV18 and TRBJ1-2; no reliable D call. The CDR3 is 13 amino acids. Per germline, CDR1 KGHSH and CDR2 LQKENI. V was clipped by 5 bases and J by 8 bases, with 15 bases between them. In nucleotides, the CDR3 is TGTGCCAGCTCATTGCAGAGGGAGGAAGGCTACACCTTC. This encodes CASSLQREEGYTF.

This clone was counted a single time. This chain uses TRBV28 with TRBJ1-5; TRBD1 is a possible D gene (6 bases). V was clipped by 6 bases and J by 2 bases, with 14 bases between them. The CDR3 has 15 residues. The germline V gene has CDR1 MDHEN and CDR2 SYDVKM. CDR3 in amino acids: CASRRQALGNQPQHF. The CDR3 bases are TGTGCCAGCAGGCGACAGGCTCTGGGCAATCAGCCCCAGCATTTT.

The J gene is TRBJ2-3, the V gene TRBV9; weak D call: TRBD1 (5 bases). The germline V gene encodes CDR1 SGDLS and CDR2 YYNGEE. The CDR3 contains 14 residues. Trimming took off 0 bases at V and 4 bases at J, with 9 bases between the two ends. The CDR3 is CASSVEGRADTQYF. The CDR3, as DNA: TGTGCCAGCAGCGTAGAGGGCAGGGCAGATACGCAGTATTTT. Complete variable domain (other parts from reference TRBV9 and TRBJ2-3): DSGVTQTPKHLITATGQRVTLRCSPRSGDLSVYWYQQSLDQGLQFLIQYYNGEERAKGNILERFSAQQFPDLHSELNLSSLELGDSALYFCASSVEGRADTQYFGPGTRLTVL.

This chain connects TRBV4-2 to TRBJ2-3, with TRBD2 matching over 10 bases. CDR3 size: 17 residues. V lost 7 bases and J lost 5; bases outside the gene matches: 15. Germline assignment: CDR1 LGHNA and CDR2 YNFKEQ. This chain's CDR3 is CASTPRASGGGLDTQYF. The CDR3 DNA sequence: TGTGCCAGCACCCCCAGGGCTAGCGGGGGAGGCCTAGATACGCAGTATTTT.

The chain carries TRBV19 and TRBJ2-1; a weak D match, TRBD2 (5 bases). The CDR3 loop spans 15 amino acids. Looked up from germline, CDR1 is LNHDA and CDR2 is SQIVND (reference sequence). V lost 3 bases and J lost 8, with 17 bases in between. The CDR3 is CASSIPTRGSDEQFF. CDR3 in DNA: TGTGCCAGTAGTATTCCAACCCGGGGATCCGATGAGCAGTTCTTC.

The chain links TRBV3-1 (or the pseudogene TRBV3-2) to TRBJ2-5; possible D gene TRBD1, 6 bases. The CDR3 has 14 amino acids. V shed 7 bases and J shed 4 bases, with 16 bases lying between them. The germline V gene has CDR1 LGHDT and CDR2 YNNKEL (reference sequence). In DNA form, the CDR3 reads TGTGCCAGCACTCGTACCGGGACACCAGAGACCCAGTACTTC. It translates to CASTRTGTPETQYF.

The table lists this clone with a count of one. The rearrangement uses TRBV13 and TRBJ2-2, with TRBD2 identical over 10 bases. After removal of 6 bases from V and 6 bases from J, the junction contained 10 bases not matched to a gene. CDR3 length: 16 residues. The germline V gene has CDR1 PRHDT and CDR2 FYEKMQ (reference sequence). CDR3 sequence reads: CASRHGASGGPGELFF. The CDR3 DNA reads as TGTGCCAGCAGACACGGGGCTAGCGGGGGCCCCGGGGAGCTGTTTTTT. Filled out from reference TRBV13 and TRBJ2-2, the complete variable domain reads AAGVIQSPRHLIKEKRETATLKCYPIPRHDTVYWYQQGPGQDPQFLISFYEKMQSDKGSIPDRFSAQQFSDYHSELNMSSLELGDSALYFCASRHGASGGPGELFFGEGSRLTVL.

The chain links TRBV18 to TRBJ1-2; 7 bases align to TRBD1. CDR1 and CDR2 from the germline V gene are KGHSH and LQKENI. After removal of 3 bases from V and 1 base from J, the junction contained 2 bases not matched to a gene. The CDR3 extends over 14 amino acids. CDR3 residues: CASSPTGVNYGYTF. The DNA of the CDR3 is TGTGCCAGCTCACCCACAGGGGTTAACTATGGCTACACCTTC.

V is TRBV6-1 and J is TRBJ2-7; no reliable D call. V was shortened by 2 bases and J by 3 bases, with 8 bases between the two germline ends. This CDR3 is 13 amino acids long. Germline lookup yields CDR1 MNHNS and CDR2 SASEGT. The DNA of the CDR3 is TGTGCCAGCAGTGAATTACGCGGCTACGAGCAGTACTTC. This sequence encodes CASSELRGYEQYF.

V usage is TRBV4-1 and J usage is TRBJ2-2, with a weak D call TRBD2 (5 bases). Germline lookup yields CDR1 MGHRA and CDR2 YSYEKL. The CDR3 runs 14 residues. V lost 4 bases and J lost 5, with 11 bases in between. Here the CDR3 DNA reads TGCGCCAGCAGCCTCGGGGTAGGGACCGGGGAGCTGTTTTTT. This sequence encodes CASSLGVGTGELFF.

The chain has TRBV21-1 and TRBJ1-3. TRBV21-1 is a recognized pseudogene. This CDR3 is 16 amino acids long. CDR3 sequence reads: CASSTRDLFSGNTIYF. CDR3 DNA: TGTGCCAGCAGCACCCGGGACTTATTCTCTGGAAACACCATATATTTT.

The rearrangement uses TRBV4-3 and TRBJ1-4; 7 bases fit TRBD1. This CDR3 has 16 amino acids. Germline V gene lookup returns CDR1 LGHNA and CDR2 YSLEER. The V segment lost 4 bases and the J segment 5 bases; nucleotides outside the gene matches: 10. This CDR3 is CASSRGTVRLNEKLFF. The CDR3 bases are TGCGCCAGCAGCCGTGGGACAGTTCGCCTAAATGAAAAACTGTTTTTT.

This clone came up once. The V and J genes are TRBV18 and TRBJ1-1, with D unresolved. V was shortened by 3 bases and J by 5 bases, with 13 bases between the two germline ends. Germline CDR1 KGHSH, CDR2 LQKENI. The CDR3 length is 14 residues. CDR3 amino acids: CASSPTAGGTEAFF. CDR3 DNA sequence: TGTGCCAGCTCACCTACGGCGGGAGGGACTGAAGCTTTCTTT.

The rearrangement joins TRBV10-3 to TRBJ1-4; 8 bases line up with TRBD1. The V segment lost 5 bases and the J segment 7 bases; nucleotides outside the gene matches: 6. Germline-derived CDR1 and CDR2 are ENHRY and SYGVKD. The CDR3 spans 14 residues. CDR3 sequence: CAISLDREGEKLFF. The CDR3 DNA follows: TGTGCCATCAGTTTGGACAGGGAGGGTGAAAAACTGTTTTTT.

This rearrangement joins TRBV19 to TRBJ2-7; D perhaps matches TRBD1 (6 bases). Germline CDR1 is LNHDA and CDR2 is SQIVND (reference sequence). Trimming stripped 6 bases from V and 3 bases from J, with 15 bases between. CDR3 size: 14 residues. As DNA, the CDR3 is TGTGCCAGTAGCTTCACCGGGACAAACTACGAGCAGTACTTC. It specifies CASSFTGTNYEQYF. The variable domain in full, completed from reference TRBV19 and TRBJ2-7, reads DGGITQSPKYLFRKEGQNVTLSCEQNLNHDAMYWYRQDPGQGLRLIYYSQIVNDFQKGDIAEGYSVSREKKESFPLTVTSAQKNPTAFYLCASSFTGTNYEQYFGPGTRLTVT.